The rows below give T cell receptor beta chains drawn from one sample of a study of naive and memory T cell subsets. In TCRdb, the UMI-ligation and nested PCR reads were re-called with MiXCR into one record per CDR3 protein. The data show under 150,000 distinct CDR3 sequences, roughly a fifth seen once. The sample was naive CD8+ T cells from blood. The receptor set was obtained from a human donor in good health. The CDR3 runs from the conserved cysteine through the conserved F or W. The D gene is left open where the match is weak. Size is stated for part of the rows, as once, few or many counts, or as a class when the clone is expanded.

CASSFPGAHTEAFF	TGTGCCAGCAGTTTCCCGGGGGCGCACACTGAAGCTTTCTTT	.	.	TRBV6-2/TRBV6-3	TRBJ1-1
CASSADGNGTQYF	TGTGCCAGCAGCGCGGACGGGAACGGGACCCAGTACTTC	.	few	TRBV13	TRBJ2-5
CASSPGTVFSYEQYF	TGTGCCAGCAGCCCCGGGACAGTTTTCTCCTACGAGCAGTACTTC	TRBD1	few	TRBV5-6	TRBJ2-7
CASSPLGPDYYNSPLHF	TGTGCCAGCAGTCCATTAGGGCCGGACTACTATAATTCACCCCTCCACTTT	.	.	TRBV28	TRBJ1-6
CASSQGTNEAFF	TGTGCCAGCAGCCAAGGGACAAATGAAGCTTTCTTT	.	once	TRBV3-1	TRBJ1-1
CASSPGTGKSYEQYF	TGTGCCAGCAGCCCTGGGACAGGGAAGTCCTACGAGCAGTACTTC	TRBD1	few	TRBV3-1	TRBJ2-7
CASSSLTGGVGAFF	TGTGCCAGCAGTTCTCTGACAGGGGGCGTTGGGGCTTTCTTT	TRBD1	.	TRBV12-3/TRBV12-4	TRBJ1-1
CAISERGDGTQYF	TGTGCCATCAGTGAGAGGGGGGACGGGACCCAGTACTTC	.	.	TRBV10-3	TRBJ2-5
CASSHDGTSGGNSYNEQFF	TGCGCCAGCAGCCACGACGGGACTAGCGGGGGGAATTCCTACAATGAGCAGTTCTTC	TRBD2	.	TRBV4-3	TRBJ2-1
CASSPRYGEVSYNEQFF	TGTGCCAGCAGTCCTCGGTACGGAGAAGTCTCCTACAATGAGCAGTTCTTC	.	few	TRBV12-3/TRBV12-4	TRBJ2-1
CSVESAGMAYNEQFF	TGCAGCGTTGAATCGGCGGGTATGGCCTACAATGAGCAGTTCTTC	.	.	TRBV29-1	TRBJ2-1
CASGTSGPYEQYF	TGCGCCAGCGGGACTAGCGGACCCTACGAGCAGTACTTC	TRBD2	.	TRBV4-1	TRBJ2-7
CASSLKIAIGGELFF	TGTGCCAGCAGCTTAAAAATAGCGATTGGCGGGGAGCTGTTTTTT	.	few	TRBV5-5	TRBJ2-2
CASSYSLGQETQYF	TGTGCCAGTAGCTACAGCCTCGGACAAGAGACCCAGTACTTC	.	.	TRBV19	TRBJ2-5
CASSPTGVGAGELFF	TGTGCCAGTAGCCCTACAGGGGTAGGGGCCGGGGAGCTGTTTTTT	TRBD1	few	TRBV7-9	TRBJ2-2